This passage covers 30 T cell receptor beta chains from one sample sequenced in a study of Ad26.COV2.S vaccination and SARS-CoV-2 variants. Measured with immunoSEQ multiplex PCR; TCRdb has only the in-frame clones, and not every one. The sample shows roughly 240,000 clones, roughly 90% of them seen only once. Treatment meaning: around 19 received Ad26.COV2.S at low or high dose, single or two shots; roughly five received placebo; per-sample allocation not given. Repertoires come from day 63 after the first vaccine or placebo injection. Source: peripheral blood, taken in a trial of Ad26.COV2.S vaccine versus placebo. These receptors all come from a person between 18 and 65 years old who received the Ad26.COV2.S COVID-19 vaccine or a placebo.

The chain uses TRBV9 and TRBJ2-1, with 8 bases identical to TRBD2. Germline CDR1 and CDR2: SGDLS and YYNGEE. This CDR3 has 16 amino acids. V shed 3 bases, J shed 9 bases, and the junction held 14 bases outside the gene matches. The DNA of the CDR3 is TGTGCCAGCAGCGGATTAGCCGGGACTAGTGGGGCTGAGCAGTTCTTC. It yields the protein CASSGLAGTSGAEQFF.

CDR3 nucleotides: TGTGCCAGTAGTATAATTTCGGGCCAGACAAATCAGCCCCAGCATTTT. Its translation: CASSIISGQTNQPQHF. The V gene is TRBV19, the J gene TRBJ1-5; D is ambiguous. Germline CDR1 is LNHDA and CDR2 is SQIVND (reference sequence). This CDR3 has 16 residues. Deletions cut 2 bases from V and 4 bases from J, with 15 bases between.

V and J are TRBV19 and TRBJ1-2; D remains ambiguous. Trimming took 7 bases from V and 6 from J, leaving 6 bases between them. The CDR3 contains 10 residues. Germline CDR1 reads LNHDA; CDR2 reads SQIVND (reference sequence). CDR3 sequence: CASMKDGYTF. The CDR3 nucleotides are TGTGCCAGTATGAAGGATGGCTACACCTTC.

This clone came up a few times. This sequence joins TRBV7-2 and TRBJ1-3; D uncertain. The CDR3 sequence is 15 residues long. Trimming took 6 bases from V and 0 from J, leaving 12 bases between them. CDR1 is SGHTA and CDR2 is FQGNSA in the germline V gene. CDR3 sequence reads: CASSLHISSGNTIYF. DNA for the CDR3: TGTGCCAGCAGTCTACACATTAGCTCTGGAAACACCATATATTTT.

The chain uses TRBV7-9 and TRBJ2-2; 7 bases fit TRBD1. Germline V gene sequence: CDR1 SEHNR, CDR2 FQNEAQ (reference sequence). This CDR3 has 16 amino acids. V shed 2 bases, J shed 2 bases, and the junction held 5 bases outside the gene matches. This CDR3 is CASSLPGTANTGELFF. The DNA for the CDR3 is TGTGCCAGCAGCTTACCCGGGACAGCTAACACCGGGGAGCTGTTTTTT. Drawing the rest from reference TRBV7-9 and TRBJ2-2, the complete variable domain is DTGVSQNPRHKITKRGQNVTFRCDPISEHNRLYWYRQTLGQGPEFLTYFQNEAQLEKSRLLSDRFSAERPKGSFSTLEIQRTEQGDSAMYLCASSLPGTANTGELFFGEGSRLTVL.

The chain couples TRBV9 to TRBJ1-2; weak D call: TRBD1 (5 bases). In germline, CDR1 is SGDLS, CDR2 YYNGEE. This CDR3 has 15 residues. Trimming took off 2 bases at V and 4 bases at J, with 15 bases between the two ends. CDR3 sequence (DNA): TGTGCCAGCAGCGTTGGACACATCATGACCTATGGCTACACCTTC. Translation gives CASSVGHIMTYGYTF.

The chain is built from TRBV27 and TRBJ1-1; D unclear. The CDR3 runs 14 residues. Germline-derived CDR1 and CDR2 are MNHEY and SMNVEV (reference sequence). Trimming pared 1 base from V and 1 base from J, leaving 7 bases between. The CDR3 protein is CASSLYRTNTEAFF. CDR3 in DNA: TGTGCCAGCAGTTTATATCGGACGAACACTGAAGCTTTCTTT.

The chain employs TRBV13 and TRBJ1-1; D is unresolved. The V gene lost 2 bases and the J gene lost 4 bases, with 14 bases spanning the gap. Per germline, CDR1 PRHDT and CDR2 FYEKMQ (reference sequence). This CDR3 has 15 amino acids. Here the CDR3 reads CASSLRSSRTTEAFF. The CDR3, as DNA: TGTGCCAGCAGCTTAAGGAGTTCACGGACCACTGAAGCTTTCTTT.

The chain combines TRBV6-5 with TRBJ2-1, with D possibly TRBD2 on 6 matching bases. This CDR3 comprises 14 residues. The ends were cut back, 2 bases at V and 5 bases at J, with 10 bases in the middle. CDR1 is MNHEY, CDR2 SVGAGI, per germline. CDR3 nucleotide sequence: TGTGCCAGCAGTTACGGCGGGACGAACAATGAGCAGTTCTTC. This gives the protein CASSYGGTNNEQFF.

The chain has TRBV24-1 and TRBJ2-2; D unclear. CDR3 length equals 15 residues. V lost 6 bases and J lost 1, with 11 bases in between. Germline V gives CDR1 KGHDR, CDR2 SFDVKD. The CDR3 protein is CATSRPERNTGELFF. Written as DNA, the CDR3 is TGTGCCACCAGTCGGCCAGAGAGGAACACCGGGGAGCTGTTTTTT.

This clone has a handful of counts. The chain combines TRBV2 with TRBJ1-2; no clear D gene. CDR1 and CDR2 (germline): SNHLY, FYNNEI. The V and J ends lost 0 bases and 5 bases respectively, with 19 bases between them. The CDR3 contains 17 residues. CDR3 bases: TGTGCCAGCAGTGAAGCGGTATCCCCCTCGGGTGGATATGGCTACACCTTC. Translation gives CASSEAVSPSGGYGYTF.

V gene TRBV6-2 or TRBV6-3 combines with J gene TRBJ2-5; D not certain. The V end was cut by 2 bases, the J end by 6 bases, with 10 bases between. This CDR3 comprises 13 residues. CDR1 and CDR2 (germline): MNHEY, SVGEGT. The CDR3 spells CASSYTLLQTQYF. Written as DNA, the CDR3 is TGTGCCAGCAGTTACACCTTGTTGCAGACCCAGTACTTC.

The CDR3 bases are TGCGCCAGCAGCGCCGGGACAGGCTCCTCTGGGGCCAACGTCCTGACTTTC. Translation: CASSAGTGSSGANVLTF. The chain employs TRBV5-1 and TRBJ2-6, with 8 bases fitting TRBD1. This CDR3 contains 17 residues. J was trimmed by 0 bases and V by 4 bases; bases with no gene match: 6. CDR1 SGHRS and CDR2 YFSETQ come from the germline V gene. Complete variable domain (other parts from reference TRBV5-1 and TRBJ2-6): KAGVTQTPRYLIKTRGQQVTLSCSPISGHRSVSWYQQTPGQGLQFLFEYFSETQRNKGNFPGRFSGRQFSNSRSEMNVSTLELGDSALYLCASSAGTGSSGANVLTFGAGSRLTVL.

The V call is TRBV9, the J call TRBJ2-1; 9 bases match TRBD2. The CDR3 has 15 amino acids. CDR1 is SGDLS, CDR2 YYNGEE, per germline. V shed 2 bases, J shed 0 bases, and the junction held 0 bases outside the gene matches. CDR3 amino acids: CASSVSGSSYNEQFF. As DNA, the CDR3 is TGTGCCAGCAGCGTTAGCGGGAGCTCCTACAATGAGCAGTTCTTC.

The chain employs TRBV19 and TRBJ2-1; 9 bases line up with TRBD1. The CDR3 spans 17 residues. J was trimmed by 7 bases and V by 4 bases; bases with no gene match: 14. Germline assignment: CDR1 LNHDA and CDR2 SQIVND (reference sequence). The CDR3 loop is CASSNQPGTGSWNEQFF. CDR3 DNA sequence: TGTGCCAGTAGTAATCAACCCGGGACAGGGTCCTGGAATGAGCAGTTCTTC.

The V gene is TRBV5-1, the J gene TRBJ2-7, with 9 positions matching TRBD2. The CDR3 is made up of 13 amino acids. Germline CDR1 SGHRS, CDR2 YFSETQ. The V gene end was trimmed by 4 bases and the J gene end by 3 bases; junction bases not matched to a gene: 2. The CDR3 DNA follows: TGCGCCAGCAGCGAAGCGGGGGGCTACGAGCAGTACTTC. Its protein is CASSEAGGYEQYF.

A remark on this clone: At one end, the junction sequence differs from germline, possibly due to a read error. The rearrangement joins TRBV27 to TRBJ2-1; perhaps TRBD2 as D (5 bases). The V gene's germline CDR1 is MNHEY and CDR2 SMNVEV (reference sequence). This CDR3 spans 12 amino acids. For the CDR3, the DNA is TGTGCCAGCAGGTCTAGCTACGATGAGCAGTTCTTC. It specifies CASRSSYDEQFF.

This CDR3 reads CASSLIGDYGYTF. CDR3 sequence (DNA): TGTGCCAGCAGCTTGATAGGGGACTATGGCTACACCTTC. The chain is built from TRBV7-8 and TRBJ1-2, with D perhaps TRBD1 (5 bases). The germline CDR1 and CDR2 sequences are SGHVS and FQNEAQ. Trimming pared 3 bases from V and 3 bases from J, leaving 8 bases between. There are 13 residues in the CDR3. Drawing the rest from reference TRBV7-8 and TRBJ1-2, the complete variable domain is GAGVSQSPRYKVAKRGQDVALRCDPISGHVSLFWYQQALGQGPEFLTYFQNEAQLDKSGLPSDRFFAERPEGSVSTLKIQRTQQEDSAVYLCASSLIGDYGYTFGSGTRLTVV.

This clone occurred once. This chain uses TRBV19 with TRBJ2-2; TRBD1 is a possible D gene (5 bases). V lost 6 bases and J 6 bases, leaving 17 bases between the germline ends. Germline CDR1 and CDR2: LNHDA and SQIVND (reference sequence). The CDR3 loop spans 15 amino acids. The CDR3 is CASSPTQGIAGELFF. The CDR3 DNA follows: TGTGCCAGTAGCCCGACGCAGGGAATAGCCGGGGAGCTGTTTTTT.

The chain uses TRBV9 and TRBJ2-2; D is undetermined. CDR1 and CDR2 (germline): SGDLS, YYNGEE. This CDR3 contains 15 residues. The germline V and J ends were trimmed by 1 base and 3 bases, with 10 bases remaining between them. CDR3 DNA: TGTGCCAGCAGCGTAAGTACACTCCACACCGGGGAGCTGTTTTTT. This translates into CASSVSTLHTGELFF. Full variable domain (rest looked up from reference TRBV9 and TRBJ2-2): DSGVTQTPKHLITATGQRVTLRCSPRSGDLSVYWYQQSLDQGLQFLIQYYNGEERAKGNILERFSAQQFPDLHSELNLSSLELGDSALYFCASSVSTLHTGELFFGEGSRLTVL.

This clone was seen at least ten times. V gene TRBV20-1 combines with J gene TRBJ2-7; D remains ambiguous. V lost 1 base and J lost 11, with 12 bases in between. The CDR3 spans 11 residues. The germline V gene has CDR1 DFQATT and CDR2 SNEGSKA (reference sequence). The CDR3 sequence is CSARVSARKYF. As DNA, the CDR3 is TGCAGTGCTAGAGTCTCGGCTAGAAAGTACTTC.

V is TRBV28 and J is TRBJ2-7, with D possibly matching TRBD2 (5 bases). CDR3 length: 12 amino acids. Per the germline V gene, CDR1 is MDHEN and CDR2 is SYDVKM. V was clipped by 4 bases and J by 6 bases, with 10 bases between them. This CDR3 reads CASSSLEGEQYF. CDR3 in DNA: TGTGCCAGCAGTTCCCTTGAGGGCGAGCAGTACTTC.

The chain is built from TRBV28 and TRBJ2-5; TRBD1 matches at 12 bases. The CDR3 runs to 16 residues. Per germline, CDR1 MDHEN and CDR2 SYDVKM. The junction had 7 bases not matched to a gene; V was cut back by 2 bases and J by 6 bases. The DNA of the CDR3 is TGTGCCAGCAGTTTAGCCGGGACAGGGGGCGTGAAGACCCAGTACTTC. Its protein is CASSLAGTGGVKTQYF.

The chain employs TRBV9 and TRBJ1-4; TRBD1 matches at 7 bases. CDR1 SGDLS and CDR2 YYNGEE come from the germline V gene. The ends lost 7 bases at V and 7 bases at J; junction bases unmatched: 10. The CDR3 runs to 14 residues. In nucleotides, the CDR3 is TGTGCCAGCGGAGGAGGGACAGCGGGTGAAAAACTGTTTTTT. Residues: CASGGGTAGEKLFF.

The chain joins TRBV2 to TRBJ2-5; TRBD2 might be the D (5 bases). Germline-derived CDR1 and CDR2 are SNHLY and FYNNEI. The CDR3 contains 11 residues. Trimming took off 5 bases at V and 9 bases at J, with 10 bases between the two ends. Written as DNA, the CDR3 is TGTGCCAGCAGTCTCGGGGTGGCCCAGTACTTC. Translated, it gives CASSLGVAQYF.

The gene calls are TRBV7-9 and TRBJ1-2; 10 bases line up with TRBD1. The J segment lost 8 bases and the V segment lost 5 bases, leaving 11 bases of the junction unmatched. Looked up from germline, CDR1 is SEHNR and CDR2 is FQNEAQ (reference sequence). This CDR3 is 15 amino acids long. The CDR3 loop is CASSPRTGGIWGYTF. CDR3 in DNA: TGTGCCAGCAGCCCACGGACAGGGGGGATTTGGGGCTACACCTTC.

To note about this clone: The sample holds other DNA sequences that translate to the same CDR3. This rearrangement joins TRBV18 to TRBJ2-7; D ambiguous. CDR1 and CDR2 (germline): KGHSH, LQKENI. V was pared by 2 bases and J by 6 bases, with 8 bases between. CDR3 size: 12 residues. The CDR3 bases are TGTGCCAGCTCACCAAGCTCCCGCGAGCAGTACTTC. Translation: CASSPSSREQYF.

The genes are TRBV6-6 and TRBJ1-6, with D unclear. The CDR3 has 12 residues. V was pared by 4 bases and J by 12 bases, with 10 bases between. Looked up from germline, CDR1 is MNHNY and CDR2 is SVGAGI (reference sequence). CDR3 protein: CASSLWNRPLHF. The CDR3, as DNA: TGTGCCAGCAGTTTATGGAATCGACCCCTCCACTTT.

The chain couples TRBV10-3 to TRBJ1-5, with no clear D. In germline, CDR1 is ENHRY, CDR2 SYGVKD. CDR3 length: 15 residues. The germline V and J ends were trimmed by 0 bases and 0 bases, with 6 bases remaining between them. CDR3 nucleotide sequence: TGTGCCATCAGTGAGTCGGCGGTTAGCAATCAGCCCCAGCATTTT. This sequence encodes CAISESAVSNQPQHF.

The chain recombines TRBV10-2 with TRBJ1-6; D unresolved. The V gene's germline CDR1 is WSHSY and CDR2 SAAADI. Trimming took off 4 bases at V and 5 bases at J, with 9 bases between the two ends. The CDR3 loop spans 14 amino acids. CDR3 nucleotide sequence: TGCGCCAGCAGTGGCCCTAACGATAATTCACCCCTCCACTTT. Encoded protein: CASSGPNDNSPLHF.